This is a list of T cell receptor beta chains from one sample in a study of cytomegalovirus exposure and HLA in healthy donors. Using immunoSEQ multiplex PCR, the repertoire was profiled, and TCRdb retains in-frame clones only, with some absent. The table records over 150,000 clones, roughly 90% of them present only once. The source material was PBMCs. Receptor source: a woman aged 25 to 39 in good health and CMV-seronegative. Both conserved end residues are part of each CDR3. A D gene is named only where the DNA matches it firmly. Clone size is not always given. Where it is, it says once, few, many or a class for expanded clones.

V gene: TRBV28
clone size: NA
J gene: TRBJ2-1
D gene: NA
CDR3 protein: CASRSQDLNEQFF
CDR3 DNA: TGTGCCAGCAGGTCCCAGGACCTCAATGAGCAGTTCTTC

V gene: TRBV15
clone size: NA
J gene: TRBJ2-3
D gene: TRBD2
CDR3 protein: CATSRLAEPTDTQYF
CDR3 DNA: TGTGCCACCAGCAGACTAGCGGAACCCACAGATACGCAGTATTTT

V gene: TRBV2
clone size: NA
J gene: TRBJ1-2
D gene: NA
CDR3 protein: CASRPPTGNYGYTF
CDR3 DNA: TGTGCCAGCAGACCCCCGACAGGAAACTATGGCTACACCTTC

V gene: TRBV7-8
clone size: NA
J gene: TRBJ2-7
D gene: NA
CDR3 protein: CASSASLGGVSYEQYF
CDR3 DNA: TGTGCCAGCAGCGCAAGTCTTGGCGGGGTCTCCTACGAGCAGTACTTC

V gene: TRBV28
clone size: NA
J gene: TRBJ2-3
D gene: TRBD1
CDR3 protein: CASSATGVDTQYF
CDR3 DNA: TGTGCCAGCAGTGCGACAGGGGTAGATACGCAGTATTTT

V gene: TRBV4-1
clone size: NA
J gene: TRBJ2-5
D gene: NA
CDR3 protein: CASMGEKETQYF
CDR3 DNA: TGCGCCAGCATGGGGGAGAAAGAGACCCAGTACTTC

V gene: TRBV5-1
clone size: NA
J gene: TRBJ2-3
D gene: NA
CDR3 protein: CASSLWRSDTQYF
CDR3 DNA: TGCGCCAGCAGCTTGTGGCGATCAGATACGCAGTATTTT

V gene: TRBV11-3
clone size: NA
J gene: TRBJ2-1
D gene: NA
CDR3 protein: CASSLNSNEQFF
CDR3 DNA: TGTGCCAGCAGCTTGAACAGCAATGAGCAGTTCTTC

V gene: TRBV7-2
clone size: NA
J gene: TRBJ2-3
D gene: NA
CDR3 protein: CASARGSGTDTQYF
CDR3 DNA: TGTGCCAGCGCTAGGGGATCAGGCACAGATACGCAGTATTTT

V gene: TRBV7-2
clone size: NA
J gene: TRBJ1-2
D gene: NA
CDR3 protein: CASSFDRGANHGYTF
CDR3 DNA: TGTGCCAGCAGCTTCGATAGAGGAGCTAACCATGGCTACACCTTC

V gene: TRBV9
clone size: NA
J gene: TRBJ1-3
D gene: NA
CDR3 protein: CASSADHEGNTIYF
CDR3 DNA: TGTGCCAGCAGCGCGGACCACGAGGGGAACACCATATATTTT

V gene: TRBV28
clone size: NA
J gene: TRBJ2-2
D gene: NA
CDR3 protein: CASRISVTGELFF
CDR3 DNA: TGTGCCAGCAGGATAAGCGTCACCGGGGAGCTGTTTTTT

V gene: TRBV28
clone size: once
J gene: TRBJ2-1
D gene: TRBD2
CDR3 protein: CASSFKTGGYNEQFF
CDR3 DNA: TGTGCCAGCAGTTTCAAGACGGGGGGGTACAATGAGCAGTTCTTC

V gene: TRBV7-9
clone size: NA
J gene: TRBJ2-2
D gene: NA
CDR3 protein: CASSLAGHNTGELFF
CDR3 DNA: TGTGCCAGCAGCTTAGCGGGACACAACACCGGGGAGCTGTTTTTT

V gene: TRBV27
clone size: NA
J gene: TRBJ1-2
D gene: TRBD1
CDR3 protein: CASSQTGAGYTF
CDR3 DNA: TGTGCCAGCAGTCAAACAGGGGCGGGCTACACCTTC

V gene: TRBV28
clone size: NA
J gene: TRBJ1-5
D gene: NA
CDR3 protein: CASKSYLDQPQHF
CDR3 DNA: TGTGCCAGCAAGTCCTACCTCGATCAGCCCCAGCATTTT

V gene: TRBV27
clone size: NA
J gene: TRBJ2-3
D gene: TRBD1
CDR3 protein: CASSLTGGWADTQYF
CDR3 DNA: TGTGCCAGCAGTTTGACAGGGGGCTGGGCAGATACGCAGTATTTT

V gene: TRBV10-2
clone size: NA
J gene: TRBJ1-2
D gene: NA
CDR3 protein: CASRRLSGYTF
CDR3 DNA: TGCGCCAGCAGGAGATTGAGCGGCTACACCTTC

V gene: TRBV4-2
clone size: NA
J gene: TRBJ2-1
D gene: NA
CDR3 protein: CASSQDQRARYDNEQFF
CDR3 DNA: TGTGCCAGCAGCCAAGATCAGCGAGCAAGGTATGACAATGAGCAGTTCTTC

V gene: TRBV27
clone size: NA
J gene: TRBJ1-1
D gene: NA
CDR3 protein: CASSFGRGGEAFF
CDR3 DNA: TGTGCCAGCAGTTTTGGCAGGGGCGGTGAAGCTTTCTTT

V gene: TRBV28
clone size: NA
J gene: TRBJ2-1
D gene: NA
CDR3 protein: CASSPALGGNEQFF
CDR3 DNA: TGTGCCAGCAGCCCGGCACTAGGCGGTAATGAGCAGTTCTTC

V gene: TRBV7-3
clone size: NA
J gene: TRBJ2-1
D gene: TRBD1
CDR3 protein: CASSLRTGGIYNEQFF
CDR3 DNA: TGTGCCAGCAGCTTACGGACAGGGGGCATCTACAATGAGCAGTTCTTC

V gene: TRBV7-2
clone size: NA
J gene: TRBJ2-3
D gene: TRBD2
CDR3 protein: CASSLISGKADTQYF
CDR3 DNA: TGTGCCAGCAGCTTAATTAGCGGGAAGGCAGATACGCAGTATTTT

V gene: TRBV7-9
clone size: NA
J gene: TRBJ1-2
D gene: NA
CDR3 protein: CASSSSDRLGGYTF
CDR3 DNA: TGTGCCAGCAGCTCTTCAGACAGGCTGGGCGGCTACACCTTC

V gene: TRBV5-8
clone size: NA
J gene: TRBJ2-3
D gene: NA
CDR3 protein: CASREGANTDTQYF
CDR3 DNA: TGTGCCAGCAGAGAGGGCGCCAACACAGATACGCAGTATTTT

V gene: TRBV15
clone size: NA
J gene: TRBJ1-3
D gene: NA
CDR3 protein: CATSTGSSGNTIYF
CDR3 DNA: TGTGCCACCAGCACAGGGTCCTCTGGAAACACCATATATTTT

V gene: TRBV19
clone size: NA
J gene: TRBJ1-6
D gene: TRBD1
CDR3 protein: CASKAGTASTPLHF
CDR3 DNA: TGTGCCAGTAAGGCAGGGACAGCCAGTACACCCCTCCACTTT

V gene: TRBV19
clone size: NA
J gene: TRBJ2-3
D gene: NA
CDR3 protein: CASSPSAGTQYF
CDR3 DNA: TGTGCCAGTAGTCCCTCCGCGGGTACGCAGTATTTT

V gene: TRBV6-5
clone size: few
J gene: TRBJ1-6
D gene: NA
CDR3 protein: CASSSGTRNSPLHF
CDR3 DNA: TGTGCCAGCAGTTCCGGGACGCGGAATTCACCCCTCCACTTT